This TCR beta chain was sequenced for a study of CD8 T cells in Susac syndrome. Sequencing of TCR beta was performed on blood CD8+ T cells and on blood CD4+ T cells. Healthy donors constituted the controls, which were matched for age and sex. CD8+ and CD4+ T cells were negatively isolated; TEMRA cells were FACS-enriched. This CDR3 region has 15 residues. Germline CDR1 is SGHDT and CDR2 is YYEEEE. V lost 2 bases and J lost 3, with 12 bases in between. An input of about 0.5 to 1 ug of RNA was subjected to reverse transcription using random hexamers. Amplification of TCR beta CDR3 spanned 54 Vbeta and 13 Jbeta via immunoSEQ multiplex PCR. TCRdb ran MiXCR on the immunoSEQ multiplex PCR reads and lists one entry per CDR3 protein. Of some 100,000 distinct CDR3 sequences detected, less than 97% appear once; the ten largest clones hold just over 0.095%.

The receptor was isolated from a human donor in good health. The sequencing input was CD4+ T cells from PBMCs. The J gene is TRBJ2-1, the V gene TRBV5-6, with D perhaps matching TRBD2 (6 bases). In DNA, the CDR3 is TGTGCCAGCAGCTTCGAGGACTACCTCTACAATGAGCAGTTCTTC. This encodes CASSFEDYLYNEQFF. The whole variable domain, remainder taken from reference TRBV5-6 and TRBJ2-1, is DAGVTQSPTHLIKTRGQQVTLRCSPKSGHDTVSWYQQALGQGPQFIFQYYEEEERQRGNFPDRFSGHQFPNYSSELNVNALLLGDSALYLCASSFEDYLYNEQFFGPGTRLTVL.